This T cell receptor beta chain was sequenced during a study of type 1 and type 2 diabetes patients. The overall study: CD4+ or CD8+ T cells were positively selected from PBMCs with microbeads.

From germline, CDR1 is MNHNY and CDR2 SVGAGI (reference sequence). This CDR3 comprises 11 residues. With 7 bases removed from V and 10 bases from J, the gap between germline ends came to 8 bases. Genomic DNA was the PCR template. Multiplex PCR with 30 forward and 13 reverse primers amplified the TCR beta CDR3. TCRdb reprocessed the multiplex PCR reads via MiXCR and lists one record per CDR3 protein. The table includes more than 250,000 distinct CDR3 sequences, more than 45% detected once. Study conclusions and caveats: Age and gender were not matched between study groups. Both CD4+ and CD8+ type 2 diabetes repertoires showed significantly higher diversity than type 1.

No donor had another autoimmune disease or recent infection within four weeks. Only a few counts were recorded for this clonotype. Its antigen is undetermined. Source material: peripheral blood mononuclear cells (PBMCs). The chain links TRBV6-6 to TRBJ1-6; D not resolved. This receptor was identified in a man aged 18 to 29 with type 2 diabetes. The CDR3 region is CASTSGSPLHF. The DNA for the CDR3 is TGTGCCAGCACCTCGGGCTCACCCCTCCACTTT.